The entry below describes one T cell receptor (beta chain). Per germline, CDR1 SGDLS and CDR2 YYNGEE. With 5 bases removed from V and 7 bases from J, the gap between germline ends came to 18 bases. The CDR3 loop spans 14 amino acids. Original methodology: Reference gene primer amplification gave nucleated cell count estimates. The table came from immunoSEQ multiplex PCR; TCRdb's copy has only in-frame clones and leaves some out. The V and J calls and clone size were taken over from that table, and D and trimming were inferred from the DNA. The table has more than 60,000 clones, more than 80% seen once. The data originate from a study of blood T cell repertoires in COVID-19. Whole-study context: From the United States, Italy and Spain came samples of acute and convalescent COVID-19. PBMCs, B-cell-depleted T cells, or T cells provided the cDNA or gDNA that made up the material.

This TCR was recovered from a man aged 50 to 60 with COVID-19, enrolled during active disease. Sequenced: peripheral blood. The chain couples TRBV9 to TRBJ1-1; D unresolved. CDR3 nucleotides: TGTGCCAGCAGGCCCAACTTAGGCGGACTTGAAGCTTTCTTT. Protein product: CASRPNLGGLEAFF.